The 9 T cell receptor beta chains below come from one sample, sequenced in a study of radiotherapy plus CTLA-4 blockade in lung cancer. The method was immunoSEQ multiplex PCR; TCRdb's version includes in-frame clones alone and lacks a portion of them. Of about 88,000 clones in the sample, 60% to 80% were seen once. Sequencing was performed on peripheral blood, taken from a patient treated with radiotherapy plus ipilimumab. The receptors originated from a human donor with non-small cell lung cancer that progressed on radiotherapy plus ipilimumab.

This chain connects TRBV4-1 to TRBJ1-4, with no clear D. CDR1 and CDR2 (germline): MGHRA, YSYEKL. V was trimmed by 0 bases and J by 8 bases, leaving 16 bases between them. The CDR3 consists of 16 residues. The CDR3 loop is CASSQETGVGWEKLFF. Here the CDR3 DNA reads TGCGCCAGCAGCCAAGAGACGGGAGTAGGATGGGAAAAACTGTTTTTT.

The chain recombines TRBV7-9 with TRBJ1-2, with D uncertain. This CDR3 is 16 amino acids long. Per germline, CDR1 SEHNR and CDR2 FQNEAQ (reference sequence). The V gene lost 2 bases and the J gene lost 5 bases, with 18 bases spanning the gap. In DNA, the CDR3 is TGTGCCAGCAGCTTATTTCCGGAAATGGAAGGTTATGGCTACACCTTC. Its protein is CASSLFPEMEGYGYTF.

The chain links TRBV28 to TRBJ2-7; a possible D gene is TRBD1 (6 bases). This CDR3 has 15 residues. CDR1 is MDHEN, CDR2 SYDVKM, per germline. Trimming pared 2 bases from V and 1 base from J, leaving 12 bases between. CDR3 loop: CASSLVRQGSYEQYF. As DNA, the CDR3 is TGTGCCAGCAGTTTAGTAAGGCAGGGGTCCTACGAGCAGTACTTC.

This clone was found a few times. V gene TRBV6-5 combines with J gene TRBJ2-7, with D perhaps TRBD1 or TRBD2 (7 bases each). Trimming shortened V by 2 bases and J by 4 bases, and 12 bases separated the two germline ends. Germline V gene lookup returns CDR1 MNHEY and CDR2 SVGAGI. The CDR3 is 14 amino acids. CDR3 amino acids: CASSYGRGGYEQYF. The CDR3 nucleotides are TGTGCCAGCAGTTACGGCAGGGGGGGATACGAGCAGTACTTC.

The chain recombines TRBV5-1 with TRBJ2-1; perhaps TRBD1 as D (7 bases). CDR3 length: 14 residues. Germline CDR1 is SGHRS and CDR2 is YFSETQ. V shed 4 bases and J shed 8 bases, with 16 bases lying between them. The CDR3 DNA reads TGCGCCAGCAGCCGACTCACAGGGGAGGATGAGCAGTTCTTC. Its translation: CASSRLTGEDEQFF.

The V call is TRBV2, the J call TRBJ2-7; unclear D gene. From germline, CDR1 is SNHLY and CDR2 FYNNEI. This CDR3 contains 13 residues. V shed 3 bases and J shed 0 bases, with 6 bases lying between them. In DNA form, the CDR3 reads TGTGCCAGCAGTGAGGGCAGCTCCTACGAGCAGTACTTC. Translating it yields CASSEGSSYEQYF.

CDR3 sequence: CASSLGQISYEQYF. CDR3 DNA sequence: TGTGCCAGCAGCTTAGGACAGATCTCCTACGAGCAGTACTTC. V and J are TRBV7-8 and TRBJ2-7; D perhaps matches TRBD1 (5 bases). This CDR3 is 14 amino acids long. Trimming took 1 base from V and 0 from J, leaving 7 bases between them. Germline CDR1 reads SGHVS; CDR2 reads FQNEAQ.

The gene calls are TRBV28 and TRBJ2-2; D perhaps matches TRBD1 (6 bases). This CDR3 region has 13 residues. Looked up from germline, CDR1 is MDHEN and CDR2 is SYDVKM. The germline V and J ends were trimmed by 5 bases and 6 bases, with 10 bases remaining between them. The DNA of the CDR3 is TGTGCCAGCAGTCCCGAGGGGGCCGGGGAGCTGTTTTTT. Its translation: CASSPEGAGELFF.

This clone was recorded at least ten times. The CDR3 loop reads CASSYPGEGSQPQHF. The CDR3 nucleotides read TGTGCCAGCAGTTACCCCGGGGAAGGGAGTCAGCCCCAGCATTTT. This rearrangement joins TRBV28 to TRBJ1-5; D not resolved. The CDR3 consists of 15 residues. In germline, CDR1 is MDHEN, CDR2 SYDVKM. Trimming stripped 4 bases from V and 6 bases from J, with 16 bases between.